These 27 T cell receptor beta chains share one sample of origin, sequenced in a study of cytomegalovirus exposure and HLA in healthy donors. PCR primers comprised 60 Vbeta and 13 Jbeta primers. Generated by immunoSEQ multiplex PCR, the TCRdb table keeps only in-frame clones and is missing some. The sample comprises under 200,000 clones, 82% of which are singletons, and roughly a tenth rests with the top ten. The sequenced sample consisted of PBMCs. The receptors stem from a man in his forties or fifties in good health and CMV-seropositive.

The chain uses TRBV4-3 and TRBJ2-1; 8 nucleotides match TRBD2. Germline V gives CDR1 LGHNA, CDR2 YSLEER. The V and J ends lost 0 bases and 9 bases, in that order; junction bases with no gene match: 4. The CDR3 is 14 residues long. CDR3 nucleotide sequence: TGCGCCAGCAGCCAAGAGGCTAGCGGGTCTGAGCAGTTCTTC. Protein product: CASSQEASGSEQFF.

J is TRBJ1-2 and V is TRBV5-6; 7 bases line up with TRBD1. Germline V gives CDR1 SGHDT, CDR2 YYEEEE. V dropped 0 bases and J dropped 5; count of bases not matched to a gene: 4. This CDR3 has 14 residues. CDR3 bases: TGTGCCAGCAGCTTGGGACAGGGAAGGTATGGCTACACCTTC. Residues: CASSLGQGRYGYTF.

The rearrangement uses TRBV7-2 and TRBJ1-1; 9 bases fit TRBD1. There are 14 residues in the CDR3. Germline V CDR1 and CDR2: SGHTA, FQGNSA. The J segment lost 5 bases and the V segment lost 5 bases, leaving 6 bases of the junction unmatched. Here the CDR3 DNA reads TGTGCCAGCAGCCCAGGGGACAGGGTTACTGAAGCTTTCTTT. It encodes CASSPGDRVTEAFF.

The chain combines TRBV27 with TRBJ2-6; 8 bases are shared with TRBD1. Trimming took 6 bases from V and 4 from J; bases not matched to a gene: 5. CDR1 is MNHEY, CDR2 SMNVEV, per germline (reference sequence). This CDR3 contains 15 residues. DNA of the CDR3: TGTGCCAGCAGCCGACAGGGGACAGGGGCCAACGTCCTGACTTTC. This encodes CASSRQGTGANVLTF. Based on the CDR3 plus reference TRBV27 and TRBJ2-6, the full variable domain is EAQVTQNPRYLITVTGKKLTVTCSQNMNHEYMSWYRQDPGLGLRQIYYSMNVEVTDKGDVPEGYKVSRKEKRNFPLILESPSPNQTSLYFCASSRQGTGANVLTFGAGSRLTVL.

This sequence joins TRBV11-2 and TRBJ2-7; the D is unclear. Germline CDR1 and CDR2: SGHAT and FQNNGV. Deletions cut 5 bases from V and 0 bases from J, with 11 bases between. The CDR3 spans 14 residues. CDR3 DNA: TGTGCCAGCAGCAGCCGAGGAGTCTCCTACGAGCAGTACTTC. Its protein is CASSSRGVSYEQYF.

The chain couples TRBV25-1 to TRBJ2-6, with D unresolved. Germline assignment: CDR1 MGHDK and CDR2 SYGVNS. This CDR3 has 15 residues. Trimming left V 3 bases short and J 2 bases short, with 8 bases between. CDR3 sequence (DNA): TGTGCCAGCAGTGATTTCGGTCCTGGGGCCAACGTCCTGACTTTC. The encoded protein is CASSDFGPGANVLTF.

V usage is TRBV7-3 and J usage is TRBJ1-1, with TRBD1 as a possible D gene (6 bases). V was shortened by 2 bases and J by 0 bases, with 16 bases between the two germline ends. The CDR3 extends over 17 amino acids. Germline V gene sequence: CDR1 SGHTA, CDR2 FQGTGA. CDR3 coding DNA: TGTGCCAGCAGCTTAGATTTGAGGGCAGGGGTGAACACTGAAGCTTTCTTT. This sequence encodes CASSLDLRAGVNTEAFF.

J is TRBJ2-7 and V is TRBV6-6; TRBD2 might be the D (6 bases). The CDR3 spans 12 residues. Germline CDR1 and CDR2: MNHNY and SVGAGI (reference sequence). With 6 bases removed from V and 4 bases from J, the gap between germline ends came to 10 bases. The CDR3 coding sequence is TGTGCCAGCAGCCCGAGCGGGTACGAGCAGTACTTC. Translating gives CASSPSGYEQYF.

V is TRBV14 and J is TRBJ1-1; 8 bases agree with TRBD1. Germline trimming cut 2 bases from V and 5 bases from J; bases unmatched to any gene: 7. The CDR3 covers 15 residues. The germline V gene encodes CDR1 SGHDN and CDR2 FVKESK. Here the CDR3 reads CASSQQFTGGTEAFF. The CDR3 DNA reads as TGTGCCAGCAGCCAACAGTTCACAGGGGGTACTGAAGCTTTCTTT.

The V gene is TRBV15, the J gene TRBJ1-1, with a tentative D call TRBD1 (5 bases). Germline V gene lookup returns CDR1 LNHNV and CDR2 YYDKDF (reference sequence). Trimming cost V 1 base and J 1 base, with 16 bases left between them. The CDR3 contains 17 residues. The CDR3 bases are TGTGCCACCAGCAGAGGGGGGGGGAGGCGGTGGAACACTGAAGCTTTCTTT. This translates into CATSRGGGRRWNTEAFF.

The chain links TRBV30 to TRBJ1-2; TRBD1 agrees at 9 bases. With V trimmed by 6 bases and J by 4 bases, 6 bases remained unmatched. Germline V gives CDR1 GTSNPN, CDR2 SVGIG (reference sequence). CDR3 length: 13 residues. The CDR3 nucleotides are TGTGCCTGTACAGGGGGCGCTGGCTATGGCTACACCTTC. Translating it yields CACTGGAGYGYTF.

The rearrangement uses TRBV7-3 and TRBJ1-1; TRBD1 matches 7 bases. Trimming removed 5 bases from V and 4 bases from J; junction bases left unmatched: 10. Germline loops: CDR1 SGHTA, CDR2 FQGTGA. CDR3 size: 15 residues. CDR3 residues: CASSPRTGSSTEAFF. Here the CDR3 DNA reads TGTGCCAGCAGCCCACGGACAGGATCTAGCACTGAAGCTTTCTTT.

This clone was recorded a few times. The gene calls are TRBV4-3 and TRBJ2-7; 8 bases map to TRBD1. The CDR3 consists of 15 residues. Germline-derived CDR1 and CDR2 are LGHNA and YSLEER. J gave up 5 bases and V 2 bases, and 8 bases lay outside the gene matches. The CDR3 is CASSQIGQGPHEQYF. The DNA of the CDR3 is TGCGCCAGCAGCCAAATAGGACAGGGCCCCCACGAGCAGTACTTC.

This chain links TRBV7-9 with TRBJ1-1, with TRBD1 matching 7 bases. There are 11 residues in the CDR3. V gave up 3 bases and J gave up 12 bases; unmatched junction bases: 4. Germline V gene sequence: CDR1 SEHNR, CDR2 FQNEAQ (reference sequence). CDR3 bases: TGTGCCAGCAGCTTCGGACAGGAACCTTTCTTT. Protein: CASSFGQEPFF. The full variable domain, in which reference TRBV7-9 and TRBJ1-1 provide the parts outside the CDR3, is DTGVSQNPRHKITKRGQNVTFRCDPISEHNRLYWYRQTLGQGPEFLTYFQNEAQLEKSRLLSDRFSAERPKGSFSTLEIQRTEQGDSAMYLCASSFGQEPFFGQGTRLTVV.

V and J are TRBV2 and TRBJ2-1; TRBD2 agrees at 11 bases. The V gene's germline CDR1 is SNHLY and CDR2 FYNNEI. V gave up 6 bases and J gave up 4 bases; unmatched junction bases: 2. The CDR3 spans 14 residues. CDR3 sequence (DNA): TGTGCCAGCAGGAGACTAGCGGGGTACAATGAGCAGTTCTTC. This translates into CASRRLAGYNEQFF.

This sequence joins TRBV2 and TRBJ1-3; D is undetermined. Per germline, CDR1 SNHLY and CDR2 FYNNEI. This CDR3 is built from 14 residues. The germline V and J ends were trimmed by 5 bases and 5 bases, with 13 bases remaining between them. The chain's CDR3 is CASSPDISRNTIYF. The CDR3 bases are TGTGCCAGCAGTCCCGACATAAGCAGAAACACCATATATTTT.

V and J are TRBV7-9 and TRBJ1-1, with D perhaps matching TRBD1 (6 bases). V was cut by 1 base and J by 4 bases, with 13 bases left in between. Germline loops: CDR1 SEHNR, CDR2 FQNEAQ (reference sequence). This CDR3 is 15 amino acids long. The CDR3 loop reads CASSLGAQGGTEAFF. The CDR3 nucleotides read TGTGCCAGCAGCTTAGGGGCACAGGGCGGCACTGAAGCTTTCTTT.

The chain combines TRBV19 with TRBJ2-5; 7 nucleotides line up with TRBD1. V gave up 3 bases and J gave up 0 bases; unmatched junction bases: 1. Germline values: CDR1 LNHDA, CDR2 SQIVND (reference sequence). This CDR3 contains 14 residues. The CDR3 DNA is TGTGCCAGTAGTATGGGACAGTACCAAGAGACCCAGTACTTC. Encoded protein: CASSMGQYQETQYF. The whole variable domain, remainder taken from reference TRBV19 and TRBJ2-5, is DGGITQSPKYLFRKEGQNVTLSCEQNLNHDAMYWYRQDPGQGLRLIYYSQIVNDFQKGDIAEGYSVSREKKESFPLTVTSAQKNPTAFYLCASSMGQYQETQYFGPGTRLLVL.

CDR3 loop: CASSFSPQKPYEQYF. In nucleotides, the CDR3 is TGTGCCAGCAGTTTTTCCCCACAGAAGCCCTACGAGCAGTACTTC. The rearrangement uses TRBV28 and TRBJ2-7; D uncertain. This CDR3 is built from 15 residues. CDR1 is MDHEN and CDR2 is SYDVKM in the germline V gene. V shed 3 bases and J shed 2 bases, with 14 bases lying between them.

The chain couples TRBV28 to TRBJ2-5, with TRBD1 identical over 9 bases. Germline CDR1 reads MDHEN; CDR2 reads SYDVKM. There are 15 residues in the CDR3. J lost 3 bases, V lost 5 bases, and 7 bases had no gene match. CDR3 DNA sequence: TGTGCCAGCAGTCACGACCGGACAGGGGAAGAGACCCAGTACTTC. Translated: CASSHDRTGEETQYF.

Only one count was recorded for this clone. The chain has TRBV7-9 and TRBJ2-5, with 13 bases that match TRBD2. The DNA end is a closer match to TRBJ2-7, so the J assignment may be wrong. Germline values: CDR1 SEHNR, CDR2 FQNEAQ (reference sequence). This CDR3 spans 12 amino acids. The chain's CDR3 is CVRTSGSYEQYF. In nucleotides, the CDR3 is TGTGTTAGGACTAGCGGGAGCTACGAGCAGTACTTC.

The chain employs TRBV15 and TRBJ1-2; D is perhaps TRBD1 (5 bases). Trimming shortened V by 3 bases and J by 8 bases, and 16 bases separated the two germline ends. CDR3 size: 14 residues. Germline CDR1 is LNHNV and CDR2 is YYDKDF (reference sequence). CDR3 bases: TGTGCCACCAGCAGTGACTGGGGGGATGGGGGCTACACCTTC. It codes for CATSSDWGDGGYTF.

J is TRBJ2-7 and V is TRBV5-1, with 10 bases fitting TRBD2. V lost 0 bases to trimming and J lost 6 bases; unmatched junction nucleotides: 9. The CDR3 is 16 residues long. The germline V gene has CDR1 SGHRS and CDR2 YFSETQ. CDR3 DNA sequence: TGCGCCAGCAGCTTGGCTCCCGGGACTAGCGCCCTCGAGCAGTACTTC. It encodes CASSLAPGTSALEQYF.

The chain couples TRBV27 to TRBJ2-3, with D uncertain. The germline gives CDR1 MNHEY, CDR2 SMNVEV (reference sequence). Trimming removed 2 bases from V and 4 bases from J, with 10 bases in between. CDR3 length: 14 amino acids. CDR3 nucleotide sequence: TGTGCCAGCAGTTTAACACGTTCCCCAGATACGCAGTATTTT. Translated, it gives CASSLTRSPDTQYF.

This rearrangement joins TRBV30 to TRBJ2-7, with 11 bases identical to TRBD1. The V gene's germline CDR1 is GTSNPN and CDR2 SVGIG (reference sequence). The CDR3 has 15 amino acids. V lost 3 bases to trimming and J lost 0 bases; unmatched junction nucleotides: 4. CDR3 residues: CAWRTGTGGSYEQYF. The CDR3 DNA reads TGTGCCTGGAGGACCGGGACAGGGGGCTCCTACGAGCAGTACTTC. The whole variable domain, remainder taken from reference TRBV30 and TRBJ2-7, is SQTIHQWPATLVQPVGSPLSLECTVEGTSNPNLYWYRQAAGRGLQLLFYSVGIGQISSEVPQNLSASRPQDRQFILSSKKLLLSDSGFYLCAWRTGTGGSYEQYFGPGTRLTVT.

The chain joins TRBV6-6 to TRBJ2-1; D perhaps matches TRBD1 (5 bases). V lost 6 bases, J lost 5 bases, and 17 bases lay in between. CDR3 size: 15 residues. Germline CDR1 reads MNHNY; CDR2 reads SVGAGI (reference sequence). CDR3 protein: CASSLGHNGNNEQFF. The CDR3 nucleotides read TGTGCCAGCAGCCTCGGACATAACGGTAACAATGAGCAGTTCTTC.

The gene calls are TRBV7-2 and TRBJ1-2; 10 bases line up with TRBD1. V lost 5 bases and J lost 0; bases outside the gene matches: 0. CDR1 is SGHTA and CDR2 is FQGNSA in the germline V gene. CDR3 length: 14 residues. CDR3 region: CASSGTGANYGYTF. DNA for the CDR3: TGTGCCAGCAGCGGGACAGGGGCTAACTATGGCTACACCTTC.